The entry that follows covers one T cell receptor beta chain sequence. Its antigen is not known. This sample stems from a study of cytomegalovirus exposure and HLA in healthy donors. Study-level background: Around 76% of some 390 genotyped donors fell in the Caucasian-associated ancestry cluster. Study-wide results and limits: Compared with the roughly 700-donor mean, an Asian-associated ancestry cluster reportedly had fewer N-insertions, according to a later analysis. A later analysis, which compared TCR beta chains of equal frequency, found the HLA-associated ones more clonally expanded.

PCR used 60 Vbeta primers and 13 Jbeta primers. Method: immunoSEQ multiplex PCR; TCRdb's copy keeps in-frame clones and lacks some. The sample gives around 67,000 clones, roughly 74% of which show up once; about 8% is in the top ten. Input material: PBMCs. This receptor was identified in a man aged 18 to 30 in good health and CMV-seropositive.

CDR3 sequence (DNA): TGTGCCAGCAGCCTAAACCGACAGGTTAATGAAAAACTGTTTTTT. Its translation: CASSLNRQVNEKLFF. This chain links TRBV4-2 with TRBJ1-4, with a tentative D call TRBD1 (6 bases). V gave up 4 bases and J gave up 4 bases, with 13 bases separating them. CDR3 length: 15 amino acids. CDR1 and CDR2 from the germline V gene are LGHNA and YNFKEQ.